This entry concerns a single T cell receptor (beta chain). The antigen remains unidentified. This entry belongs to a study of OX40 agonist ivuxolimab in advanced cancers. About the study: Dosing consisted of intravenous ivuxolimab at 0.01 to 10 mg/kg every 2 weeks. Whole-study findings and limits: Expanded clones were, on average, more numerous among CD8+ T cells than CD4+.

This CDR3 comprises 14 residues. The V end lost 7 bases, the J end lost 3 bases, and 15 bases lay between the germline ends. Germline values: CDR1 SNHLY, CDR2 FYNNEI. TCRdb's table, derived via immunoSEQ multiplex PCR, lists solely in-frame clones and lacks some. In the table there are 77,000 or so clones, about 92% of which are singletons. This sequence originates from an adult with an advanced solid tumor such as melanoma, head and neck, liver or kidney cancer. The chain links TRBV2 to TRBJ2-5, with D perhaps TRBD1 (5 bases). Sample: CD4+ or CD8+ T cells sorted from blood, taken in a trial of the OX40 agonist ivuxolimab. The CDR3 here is CASKQAGWEETQYF. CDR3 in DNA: TGTGCCAGCAAGCAGGCAGGGTGGGAAGAGACCCAGTACTTC.